The source of this T cell receptor beta chain is a study of blood T cell repertoires in COVID-19. Study in general: The origin of the acute and convalescent COVID-19 samples was the United States, Italy and Spain. Sample material is recorded as cDNA or gDNA derived from T cells, B-cell-depleted T cells, or PBMCs.

CDR1 and CDR2 (germline): KGHDR, SFDVKD. Trimming removed 4 bases from V and 2 bases from J; junction bases left unmatched: 4. The CDR3 spans 15 residues. Repertoires were generated with immunoSEQ multiplex PCR, while TCRdb's copy carries only in-frame clones and drops some. The table has about 69,000 clones, less than 90% seen once. The chain carries TRBV24-1 and TRBJ2-5, with 9 bases that match TRBD2. The TCR sequence derives from a man older than 75 with acute or convalescent COVID-19. Source material: peripheral blood. CDR3 sequence: CATSDSTSGQETQYF. The CDR3 DNA is TGTGCCACCAGTGACTCAACTAGCGGGCAAGAGACCCAGTACTTC.